This T cell receptor beta chain emerged from a study of T cell responses to AZD1222 COVID-19 vaccine. V dropped 5 bases and J dropped 3 bases, with 4 bases sitting between them. The length of the CDR3 is 12 residues. CDR1 is KGHDR, CDR2 SFDVKD, per germline. Profiled with immunoSEQ multiplex PCR; TCRdb holds only in-frame clones, not every one. The sample records 85,000 to 100,000 clones, approximately 93% being singletons. The sequencing here drew on peripheral blood, taken 28 days after the second AZD1222 dose. The J gene is TRBJ1-5, the V gene TRBV24-1; D uncertain. The clonotype was recovered from an adult who received the AZD1222 COVID-19 vaccine. CDR3 nucleotide sequence: TGTGCCACCAGTGTCAACAATCAGCCCCAGCATTTT. This codes for CATSVNNQPQHF.